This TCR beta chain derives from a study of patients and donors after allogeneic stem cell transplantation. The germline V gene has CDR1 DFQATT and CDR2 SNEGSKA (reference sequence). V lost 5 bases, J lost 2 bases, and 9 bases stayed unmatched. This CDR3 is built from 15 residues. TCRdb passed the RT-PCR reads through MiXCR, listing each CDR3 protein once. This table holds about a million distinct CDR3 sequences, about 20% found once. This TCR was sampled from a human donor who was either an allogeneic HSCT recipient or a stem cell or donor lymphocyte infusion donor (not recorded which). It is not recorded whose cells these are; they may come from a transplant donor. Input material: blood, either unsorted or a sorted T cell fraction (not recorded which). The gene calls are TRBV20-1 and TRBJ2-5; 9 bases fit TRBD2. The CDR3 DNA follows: TGCAGTGCTCGGCCCCCGACTAGCGGACAAGAGACCCAGTACTTC. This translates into CSARPPTSGQETQYF.